This T cell receptor (beta chain) stems from a study of blood T cell repertoires in COVID-19. Germline-derived CDR1 and CDR2 are SGHAT and FQNNGV. The CDR3 totals 16 residues. The V and J ends lost 4 bases and 7 bases, in that order; junction bases with no gene match: 6. In the source study's methods: Nucleated cell counts were estimated from reference gene primer amplification. Clones were read by immunoSEQ multiplex PCR, and TCRdb kept only the in-frame ones, dropping some. V and J calls and clone size are copied from that table; D and trimming were computed from the DNA. The table has approximately 65,000 clones, over 75% seen once. This clone was seen a few times.

The sample was peripheral blood. The gene calls are TRBV11-2 and TRBJ2-1, with 14 bases matching TRBD2. The source of this sequence is a human donor in a cohort sampled during active COVID-19. CDR3 DNA: TGTGCCAGCAGCTCCGGGACTAGCGGGGGTCAAAATGAGCAGTTCTTC. Protein sequence: CASSSGTSGGQNEQFF.